These 20 T cell receptor beta chains came from one sample sequenced in a study of T cell repertoires in cytomegalovirus infection. MiXCR, applied by TCRdb to the reads, yields one record per CDR3 protein. The sample lists around 740,000 distinct CDR3 sequences; 35% to 40% were seen once. The sequenced sample consisted of PBMCs. The receptor source for this set is a human donor in good health (CMV status not recorded). Some clones in this sample may be carry-over from other donors' samples.

V is TRBV5-5 and J is TRBJ1-1; D remains unclear. The V end lost 0 bases, the J end lost 11 bases, and 11 bases lay between the germline ends. The CDR3 runs to 12 residues. Germline CDR1 is SGHKS and CDR2 is YYEKEE (reference sequence). CDR3 loop: CASSLVASRAFF. The CDR3, as DNA: TGTGCCAGCAGCTTGGTGGCATCACGGGCTTTCTTT.

The J gene is TRBJ1-2, the V gene TRBV19; D remains ambiguous. The ends were cut back, 5 bases at V and 4 bases at J, with 11 bases in the middle. The V gene's germline CDR1 is LNHDA and CDR2 SQIVND (reference sequence). The CDR3 spans 13 residues. The CDR3 loop is CASSAGVLYGYTF. CDR3 sequence (DNA): TGTGCCAGTAGTGCCGGTGTACTCTATGGCTACACCTTC. The full variable domain, in which reference TRBV19 and TRBJ1-2 provide the parts outside the CDR3, is DGGITQSPKYLFRKEGQNVTLSCEQNLNHDAMYWYRQDPGQGLRLIYYSQIVNDFQKGDIAEGYSVSREKKESFPLTVTSAQKNPTAFYLCASSAGVLYGYTFGSGTRLTVV.

The V call is TRBV7-2, the J call TRBJ2-1; no clear D. This CDR3 has 11 amino acids. The V and J ends lost 4 bases and 8 bases respectively, with 6 bases between them. CDR1 is SGHTA, CDR2 FQGNSA, per germline. The CDR3 region is CASSSADEQFF. The DNA for the CDR3 is TGTGCCAGCAGCTCTGCCGATGAGCAGTTCTTC.

The genes are TRBV2 and TRBJ2-5; 8 nucleotides agree with TRBD2. From germline, CDR1 is SNHLY and CDR2 FYNNEI. This CDR3 comprises 17 residues. The V gene end was trimmed by 3 bases and the J gene end by 0 bases; junction bases not matched to a gene: 9. The CDR3 sequence: CASSDLVAGSYQETQYF. The CDR3, as DNA: TGTGCCAGCAGTGATTTGGTAGCGGGGTCGTACCAAGAGACCCAGTACTTC. Combining the CDR3 with reference TRBV2 and TRBJ2-5 gives the whole variable domain EPEVTQTPSHQVTQMGQEVILRCVPISNHLYFYWYRQILGQKVEFLVSFYNNEISEKSEIFDDQFSVERPDGSNFTLKIRSTKLEDSAMYFCASSDLVAGSYQETQYFGPGTRLLVL.

The rearrangement links TRBV4-2 to TRBJ2-7, with TRBD1 matching over 8 bases. CDR3 length: 15 residues. Unmatched junction bases numbered 6, after V lost 0 bases and J lost 5 bases. Per germline, CDR1 LGHNA and CDR2 YNFKEQ. CDR3 DNA sequence: TGTGCCAGCAGCCAAGAACCAGGGGGCGGACACGAGCAGTACTTC. This encodes CASSQEPGGGHEQYF.

V is TRBV10-3 and J is TRBJ2-5; D may be TRBD1 or TRBD2 (5 bases each). With 7 bases removed from V and 7 bases from J, the gap between germline ends came to 19 bases. Germline CDR1 is ENHRY and CDR2 is SYGVKD. CDR3 length: 14 amino acids. The CDR3: CAIIEGAGTRTQYF. In DNA form, the CDR3 reads TGTGCCATCATTGAAGGGGCTGGGACCAGGACCCAGTACTTC.

J is TRBJ2-1 and V is TRBV23-1; D is perhaps TRBD1 (6 bases). TRBV23-1 is classed as an ORF, of uncertain function. V lost 3 bases and J 10 bases, leaving 13 bases between the germline ends. CDR3 size: 13 residues. The chain's CDR3 is CASSQNKQGEQFF. The CDR3 DNA is TGCGCCAGCAGTCAGAACAAACAGGGAGAGCAGTTCTTC.

The chain's CDR3 is CASSPGQGHSPLHF. The CDR3 nucleotides read TGTGCCAGCAGCCCTGGACAGGGACATTCACCCCTCCACTTT. J is TRBJ1-6 and V is TRBV7-6; TRBD1 agrees at 8 bases. The length of the CDR3 is 14 residues. Germline V CDR1 and CDR2: SGHVS, FNYEAQ. J gave up 8 bases and V 5 bases, and 5 bases lay outside the gene matches. The full variable domain, rest sourced from reference TRBV7-6 and TRBJ1-6, is GAGVSQSPRYKVTKRGQDVALRCDPISGHVSLYWYRQALGQGPEFLTYFNYEAQQDKSGLPNDRFSAERPEGSISTLTIQRTEQRDSAMYRCASSPGQGHSPLHFGNGTRLTVT.

J is TRBJ2-5 and V is TRBV29-1; D is undetermined. The germline gives CDR1 SQVTM, CDR2 ANQGSEA. This CDR3 is 14 amino acids long. Between the trimmed V and J ends, which lost 0 bases and 3 bases, there was a span of 11 bases. The CDR3 reads CSVEDLGLKETQYF. CDR3 in DNA: TGCAGCGTTGAAGACCTGGGCCTTAAAGAGACCCAGTACTTC.

The chain carries TRBV2 and TRBJ1-2; D remains unclear. The CDR3 sequence is 15 residues long. Germline V gene sequence: CDR1 SNHLY, CDR2 FYNNEI. The germline V and J ends were trimmed by 4 bases and 4 bases, with 16 bases remaining between them. For the CDR3, the DNA is TGTGCCAGCAGTGCCAGCCAGACAAATTCCTATGGCTACACCTTC. Its translation: CASSASQTNSYGYTF.

The sample holds a few counts of this clonotype. V usage is TRBV19 and J usage is TRBJ2-1; TRBD1 matches 8 bases. Germline values: CDR1 LNHDA, CDR2 SQIVND (reference sequence). V lost 5 bases, J lost 7 bases, and 7 bases stayed unmatched. The CDR3 covers 14 residues. This CDR3 is CASSGQGELNEQFF. Written as DNA, the CDR3 is TGTGCCAGTAGTGGACAGGGTGAACTTAATGAGCAGTTCTTC.

This clonotype was counted only a few times. This chain uses TRBV15 with TRBJ2-5; TRBD1 matches 9 bases. Trimming removed 5 bases from V and 5 bases from J; junction bases left unmatched: 9. The CDR3 loop spans 15 amino acids. The germline V gene encodes CDR1 LNHNV and CDR2 YYDKDF (reference sequence). This CDR3 is CATSEPGQGRETQYF. The DNA for the CDR3 is TGTGCCACCAGCGAACCGGGACAGGGTCGTGAGACCCAGTACTTC.

The chain links TRBV20-1 to TRBJ2-2; D not resolved. The V gene lost 1 base and the J gene lost 3 bases, with 12 bases spanning the gap. The germline V gene has CDR1 DFQATT and CDR2 SNEGSKA (reference sequence). The CDR3 is 15 residues long. CDR3 DNA sequence: TGCAGTGCTAGAGCCTACGACTTGTACACCGGGGAGCTGTTTTTT. It specifies CSARAYDLYTGELFF.

The table lists this clonotype with a few counts. This chain links TRBV20-1 with TRBJ2-1; D is possibly TRBD2 (5 bases). The V gene lost 0 bases and the J gene lost 6 bases, with 12 bases spanning the gap. This CDR3 has 14 residues. Germline V lookup: CDR1 DFQATT, CDR2 SNEGSKA (reference sequence). Here the CDR3 reads CSARDKREFNEQFF. CDR3 sequence (DNA): TGCAGTGCTAGAGATAAGAGGGAGTTCAATGAGCAGTTCTTC.

This clonotype was observed a few times. The chain joins TRBV5-6 to TRBJ1-5; D unresolved. Deletions cut 1 base from V and 2 bases from J, with 13 bases between. Germline loops: CDR1 SGHDT, CDR2 YYEEEE. The CDR3 length is 16 residues. CDR3: CASSLSAWIGNQPQHF. CDR3 DNA sequence: TGTGCCAGCAGCTTGAGCGCATGGATTGGCAATCAGCCCCAGCATTTT.

This clonotype was counted a single time. Lacking the conserved final phenylalanine or tryptophan, this CDR3 likely reflects a read error. The chain uses TRBV7-6 and TRBJ2-7; 7 nucleotides agree with TRBD1. The CDR3 has 20 residues. Losses at the gene ends were 0 bases for V and 0 bases for J; bases not matched to a gene: 17. Germline V gene data show CDR1 as SGHVS and CDR2 as FNYEAQ. The CDR3 DNA is TGTGCCAGCAGCTTAGCGGTGAGTTTCGGTGGACAGGACATCTCCTACGAGCAGTACTTA. It specifies CASSLAVSFGGQDISYEQYL.

This chain uses TRBV6-6 with TRBJ1-5; D is perhaps TRBD1 (6 bases). Per the germline V gene, CDR1 is MNHNY and CDR2 is SVGAGI (reference sequence). This CDR3 has 13 residues. Trimming took 6 bases from V and 6 from J, leaving 12 bases between them. The CDR3 nucleotides are TGTGCCAGCAGACAAACACAGGGTCAGCCCCAGCATTTT. Translated: CASRQTQGQPQHF.

The chain joins TRBV19 to TRBJ1-2; the D gene is possibly TRBD1 (5 bases). The germline V and J ends were trimmed by 6 bases and 0 bases, with 17 bases remaining between them. Germline V gene lookup returns CDR1 LNHDA and CDR2 SQIVND (reference sequence). The CDR3 totals 16 residues. CDR3 DNA sequence: TGTGCCAGTAGACCCCCCGGACACTCGTCTAACTATGGCTACACCTTC. Encoded protein: CASRPPGHSSNYGYTF. Full variable domain (missing parts from reference TRBV19 and TRBJ1-2): DGGITQSPKYLFRKEGQNVTLSCEQNLNHDAMYWYRQDPGQGLRLIYYSQIVNDFQKGDIAEGYSVSREKKESFPLTVTSAQKNPTAFYLCASRPPGHSSNYGYTFGSGTRLTVV.

This clonotype was observed a handful of times. This chain links TRBV7-8 with TRBJ2-1; D unresolved. V gave up 4 bases and J gave up 0 bases, with 13 bases separating them. The CDR3 is 16 residues long. Germline CDR1 and CDR2: SGHVS and FQNEAQ. The CDR3 coding sequence is TGTGCCAGCAGCTCGTGGCCGACGGTCTCCTACAATGAGCAGTTCTTC. Residues: CASSSWPTVSYNEQFF. The whole variable domain, filled in from reference TRBV7-8 and TRBJ2-1, reads GAGVSQSPRYKVAKRGQDVALRCDPISGHVSLFWYQQALGQGPEFLTYFQNEAQLDKSGLPSDRFFAERPEGSVSTLKIQRTQQEDSAVYLCASSSWPTVSYNEQFFGPGTRLTVL.

In this sample, this clonotype turned up a few times. Compared with germline, one end of the junction differs, possibly owing to a read error. The chain has TRBV7-8 and TRBJ1-2, with D hard to call. CDR1 and CDR2 from the germline V gene are SGHVS and FQNEAQ. The CDR3 totals 15 residues. The CDR3 spells CASSLPYRLPEPGHF. DNA for the CDR3: TGTGCCAGCAGCTTGCCCTACAGACTGCCTGAGCCTGGCCACTTC.